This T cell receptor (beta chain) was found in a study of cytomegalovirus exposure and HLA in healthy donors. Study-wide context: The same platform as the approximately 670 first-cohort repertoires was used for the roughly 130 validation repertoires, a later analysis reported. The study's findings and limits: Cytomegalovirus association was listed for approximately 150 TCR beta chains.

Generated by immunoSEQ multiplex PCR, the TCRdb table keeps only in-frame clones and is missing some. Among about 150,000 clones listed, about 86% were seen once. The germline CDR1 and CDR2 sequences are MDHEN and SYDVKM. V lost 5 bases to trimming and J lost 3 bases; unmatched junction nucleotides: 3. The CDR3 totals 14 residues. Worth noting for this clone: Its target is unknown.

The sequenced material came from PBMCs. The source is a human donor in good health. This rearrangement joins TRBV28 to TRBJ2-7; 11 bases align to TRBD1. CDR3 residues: CASSIGTGGYEQYF. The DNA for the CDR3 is TGTGCCAGCAGTATCGGGACAGGGGGCTACGAGCAGTACTTC.